A selection of T cell receptor beta chains follows, all from one sample in a study of blood T cell repertoires in COVID-19. Libraries were prepared by immunoSEQ multiplex PCR; TCRdb keeps only in-frame clonotypes and omits some of them. Seen here are 25,000 to 35,000 clones, approximately 84% observed once, and the top ten hold around 15%. Input material: peripheral blood. Receptors originate from a woman aged 55-70 years with acute or convalescent COVID-19. CDR3s include the opening cysteine and the closing phenylalanine or tryptophan. Fields, in order: clone size, V gene, D gene, CDR3 length, J gene, CDR3 protein, CDR3 DNA. The D gene is left open where the match is weak. Clone size is shown for a subset of rows, as once, few, many or a class of expanded clone.

>NA|TRBV2|TRBD1|13|TRBJ1-6
CASKGQGGSPLHF
TGTGCCAGCAAGGGACAGGGAGGCTCACCCCTCCACTTT
>NA|TRBV7-9|TRBD1|15|TRBJ1-1
CASSLRTGGSGEAFF
TGTGCCAGCAGCCTTCGGACAGGGGGTTCGGGTGAAGCTTTCTTT
>NA|TRBV27|TRBD1|18|TRBJ2-2
CASSLIPGQGGPRGELFF
TGTGCCAGCAGTTTAATTCCGGGACAGGGAGGTCCACGCGGGGAGCTGTTTTTT
>few|TRBV5-6|TRBD1|13|TRBJ2-7
CASSRDRANEQYF
TGTGCCAGCAGCAGGGACAGGGCAAACGAGCAGTACTTC
>NA|TRBV2|TRBD1|15|TRBJ1-2
CASSEAPGQGDGYTF
TGTGCCAGCAGTGAAGCTCCAGGACAGGGGGATGGCTACACCTTC
>NA|TRBV6-1|NA|15|TRBJ1-5
CASSEGGRGNQPQHF
TGTGCCAGCAGTGAAGGTGGCAGGGGAAATCAGCCCCAGCATTTT
>once|TRBV7-9|TRBD2|14|TRBJ2-1
CASSLLGGTDEQFF
TGTGCCAGCAGCCTCTTGGGGGGGACCGATGAGCAGTTCTTC
>once|TRBV3-1/TRBV3-2|NA|15|TRBJ1-2
CASSQVMGGRSGYTF
TGTGCCAGCAGCCAAGTTATGGGGGGAAGAAGTGGCTACACCTTC
>NA|TRBV4-1|NA|17|TRBJ2-2
CASSQGGGRLLTGELFF
TGCGCCAGCAGCCAAGGGGGGGGGCGCCTCTTAACCGGGGAGCTGTTTTTT
>once|TRBV28|NA|15|TRBJ1-2
CASSFSSGSIYGYTF
TGTGCCAGCAGTTTTAGTTCAGGATCAATCTATGGCTACACCTTC
>NA|TRBV7-9|NA|16|TRBJ1-1
CASSSLIRAGNTEAFF
TGTGCCAGCAGCTCCCTTATCAGGGCTGGGAACACTGAAGCTTTCTTT
>NA|TRBV29-1|NA|13|TRBJ1-1
CSVVNRQNTEAFF
TGCAGCGTTGTGAACAGGCAGAACACTGAAGCTTTCTTT
>NA|TRBV19|NA|12|TRBJ2-5
CASRQGRETQYF
TGTGCCAGTCGGCAGGGCCGGGAGACCCAGTACTTC
>NA|TRBV7-9|TRBD1|14|TRBJ2-1
CASSLQAGGGEQFF
TGTGCCAGCAGCTTACAGGCAGGGGGTGGTGAGCAGTTCTTC
>NA|TRBV5-6|NA|15|TRBJ1-6
CASSLASRGNSPLHF
TGTGCCAGCAGCTTAGCGTCCAGGGGTAATTCACCCCTCCACTTT
>NA|TRBV9|NA|16|TRBJ1-1
CASSVGRGRTNTEAFF
TGTGCCAGCAGCGTAGGGCGGGGCCGAACAAACACTGAAGCTTTCTTT
>NA|TRBV5-4|TRBD1|16|TRBJ2-3
CASSSTGGARTDTQYF
TGTGCCAGCAGCTCCACAGGGGGCGCGCGAACAGATACGCAGTATTTT
>NA|TRBV29-1|TRBD1|15|TRBJ1-3
CSAASSGTGRNTIYF
TGCAGCGCAGCTTCCTCTGGGACAGGGAGGAACACCATATATTTT
>once|TRBV28|TRBD2|15|TRBJ2-7
CASRSQSGGYYEQYF
TGTGCCAGTCGTTCCCAGTCCGGGGGGTACTACGAGCAGTACTTC
>NA|TRBV12-3/TRBV12-4|NA|13|TRBJ1-5
CASSLELFQPQHF
TGTGCCAGCAGTTTAGAGCTGTTTCAGCCCCAGCATTTT
>NA|TRBV15|NA|17|TRBJ2-1
CATSRDPAGSSYNEQFF
TGTGCCACCAGCAGAGATCCGGCGGGTAGCTCCTACAATGAGCAGTTCTTC
>NA|TRBV28|TRBD1|15|TRBJ1-5
CASSPRTGGGQPQHF
TGTGCCAGCAGTCCGCGGACAGGGGGAGGTCAGCCCCAGCATTTT
>NA|TRBV21-1|NA|16|TRBJ2-7
CASSKMAQGRSYEQYF
TGTGCCAGCAGCAAAATGGCTCAGGGTCGCTCCTACGAGCAGTACTTC
>NA|TRBV5-1|TRBD1|16|TRBJ2-6
CASSTGQLSGANVLTF
TGCGCCAGCAGCACGGGACAGTTGTCTGGGGCCAACGTCCTGACTTTC
>NA|TRBV6-5|TRBD1|15|TRBJ2-3
CASRDRGHSTDTQYF
TGTGCCAGCAGGGACAGGGGCCATAGCACAGATACGCAGTATTTT
>NA|TRBV4-1|NA|15|TRBJ1-1
CASSQVPTGNTEAFF
TGCGCCAGCAGCCAAGTCCCTACAGGGAACACTGAAGCTTTCTTT
>NA|TRBV13|NA|17|TRBJ1-1
CASSLSGTLGMNTEAFF
TGTGCCAGCAGCTTAAGCGGGACACTAGGAATGAACACTGAAGCTTTCTTT
>NA|TRBV6-5|NA|14|TRBJ1-1
CASRIFFSNTEAFF
TGTGCCAGCAGAATCTTCTTCTCGAACACTGAAGCTTTCTTT
>NA|TRBV27|NA|12|TRBJ1-5
CASSNQNQPQHF
TGTGCCAGCAGTAACCAGAATCAGCCCCAGCATTTT